The 26 T cell receptor beta chains reported below all come from one sample, sequenced in a study of response to subunit inactivated influenza vaccine. TCRdb fed the RT-PCR reads into MiXCR, producing one record per CDR3 protein. The sample has about 620,000 distinct CDR3 sequences; approximately 10% are singletons. These data also featured in a second study, about T cells expressing NK-cell markers. That work contributes: Synthesis of TCR beta cDNA relied on 5'RACE template switching carrying UMIs.

The specimen comprised PBMCs from blood, sampled on the day of vaccination. All receptors derive from a man aged 50-60 years who received an inactivated influenza vaccine.

The chain carries TRBV10-3 and TRBJ1-1; D remains unclear. The germline V and J ends were trimmed by 3 bases and 11 bases, with 10 bases remaining between them. The germline gives CDR1 ENHRY, CDR2 SYGVKD. CDR3 length: 11 residues. The CDR3 coding sequence is TGTGCCATCAGTGACGGGAGGCGTGCTTTCTTT. Its protein product is CAISDGRRAFF.

The table lists this clonotype with many counts. This chain links TRBV29-1 with TRBJ2-1; 7 bases are a match to TRBD1. Germline-derived CDR1 and CDR2 are SQVTM and ANQGSEA. This CDR3 region has 14 residues. V gave up 7 bases and J gave up 0 bases; unmatched junction bases: 6. The CDR3 nucleotides read TGCAGCGCCGAGGACAGGTTCTCCTACAATGAGCAGTTCTTC. It specifies CSAEDRFSYNEQFF.

This clonotype has a handful of counts. The rearrangement uses TRBV5-1 and TRBJ1-1, with 10 bases fitting TRBD1. Unmatched junction bases numbered 6, after V lost 4 bases and J lost 6 bases. The germline gives CDR1 SGHRS, CDR2 YFSETQ. CDR3 length equals 14 residues. The CDR3, as DNA: TGCGCCAGCAGCGCAGGACAGGGGGTGCCTGAAGCTTTCTTT. This gives the protein CASSAGQGVPEAFF.

This clonotype has more than one count but fewer than ten. The CDR3 coding sequence is TGCGCCAGCAGCTTAGCAAGAACTGGGGCCAACGTCCTGACTTTC. Its protein product is CASSLARTGANVLTF. V usage is TRBV5-1 and J usage is TRBJ2-6; D call uncertain. Trimming took 2 bases from V and 2 from J, leaving 8 bases between them. Germline-derived CDR1 and CDR2 are SGHRS and YFSETQ. The CDR3 runs 15 residues.

This clonotype was counted only a few times. The CDR3 coding sequence is TGTGCCAGCATACGTGGCAGAGGTGGCTACACCTTC. It codes for CASIRGRGGYTF. The chain employs TRBV12-3 or TRBV12-4 and TRBJ1-2; D gene uncertain. Trimming pared 7 bases from V and 7 bases from J, leaving 13 bases between. The CDR3 is 12 amino acids.

This clonotype was observed a handful of times. The rearrangement joins TRBV20-1 to TRBJ1-1; TRBD1 aligns across 11 bases. Losses at the gene ends were 5 bases for V and 7 bases for J; bases not matched to a gene: 0. CDR1 and CDR2 (germline): DFQATT, SNEGSKA (reference sequence). This CDR3 spans 11 amino acids. CDR3 DNA sequence: TGCAGTGCTGGGACAGGGGGTGAAGCTTTCTTT. This encodes CSAGTGGEAFF.

This chain links TRBV9 with TRBJ2-1; D might be TRBD2 (6 bases). CDR3 length: 16 amino acids. Germline lookup yields CDR1 SGDLS and CDR2 YYNGEE. Trimming stripped 3 bases from V and 5 bases from J, with 18 bases between. The DNA for the CDR3 is TGTGCCAGCAGCGAGCCGGCCGGGACTGACAACAATGAGCAGTTCTTC. Protein product: CASSEPAGTDNNEQFF.

This chain joins TRBV12-3 or TRBV12-4 and TRBJ2-1; D remains unclear. V lost 4 bases and J lost 7, with 11 bases in between. This CDR3 is 13 amino acids long. The CDR3 nucleotides read TGTGCCAGCAGTTGGAACCCAAGGAATGAGCAGTTCTTC. This gives the protein CASSWNPRNEQFF.

The chain carries TRBV11-1 and TRBJ2-1; no reliable D call. CDR3 length: 15 residues. Per the germline V gene, CDR1 is SGHAT and CDR2 is FQDESV (reference sequence). V was pared by 5 bases and J by 4 bases, with 15 bases between. The CDR3 region has the DNA TGTGCCAGCAGCGCGCGACGACTCCTTTACAATGAGCAGTTCTTC. The encoded protein is CASSARRLLYNEQFF.

This clonotype was counted a few times. The V gene is TRBV4-2, the J gene TRBJ2-2; D may be TRBD1 or TRBD2 (6 bases each). Germline V lookup: CDR1 LGHNA, CDR2 YNFKEQ. The V and J ends lost 7 bases and 4 bases respectively, with 19 bases between them. The CDR3 has 16 amino acids. DNA for the CDR3: TGTGCCAGCACCTTCGGAGGGGGGCGGGGCACCGGGGAGCTGTTTTTT. It yields the protein CASTFGGGRGTGELFF.

This clonotype was found a few times. The chain recombines TRBV29-1 with TRBJ1-1, with D tentatively TRBD1 (5 bases). The V gene lost 4 bases and the J gene lost 4 bases, with 16 bases spanning the gap. Looked up from germline, CDR1 is SQVTM and CDR2 is ANQGSEA. There are 14 residues in the CDR3. CDR3 bases: TGCAGCGTTGTCGGAGACAGAGGGATCACTGAAGCTTTCTTT. It yields the protein CSVVGDRGITEAFF.

The genes are TRBV10-3 and TRBJ2-1; TRBD2 aligns across 9 bases. After removal of 3 bases from V and 7 bases from J, the junction contained 10 bases not matched to a gene. The germline V gene has CDR1 ENHRY and CDR2 SYGVKD. The CDR3 has 16 amino acids. The CDR3 bases are TGTGCCATCAGTGAAAGTGCGGGAGGGCCAGAGAATGAGCAGTTCTTC. Protein product: CAISESAGGPENEQFF.

This clonotype was seen many times. The V call is TRBV12-3 or TRBV12-4, the J call TRBJ2-6, with D possibly being TRBD1 (5 bases). The germline V and J ends were trimmed by 8 bases and 0 bases, with 5 bases remaining between them. CDR3 length equals 13 residues. The CDR3 sequence: CASGASGANVLTF. CDR3 DNA: TGTGCCAGCGGGGCCTCTGGGGCCAACGTCCTGACTTTC.

This clonotype has just a few counts. The rearrangement uses TRBV4-3 and TRBJ2-7; 7 bases map to TRBD2. The CDR3 is 16 amino acids. Germline V gene lookup returns CDR1 LGHNA and CDR2 YSLEER. Trimming took 4 bases from V and 0 from J; bases not matched to a gene: 9. The CDR3 loop reads CASSRTLAESSYEQYF. CDR3 coding DNA: TGCGCCAGCAGCCGAACCCTAGCGGAGAGCTCCTACGAGCAGTACTTC.

This clonotype was found many times. The V and J genes are TRBV20-1 and TRBJ2-1; the D gene is possibly TRBD2 (5 bases). The CDR3 is made up of 13 amino acids. V lost 6 bases and J lost 2, with 11 bases in between. Germline V gene lookup returns CDR1 DFQATT and CDR2 SNEGSKA (reference sequence). The DNA of the CDR3 is TGCAGTGCGAGGGAGAGGACCTACAATGAGCAGTTCTTC. Protein product: CSARERTYNEQFF.

V gene TRBV3-1 combines with J gene TRBJ2-1; D gene ambiguous. The CDR3 covers 13 residues. Germline V CDR1 and CDR2: LGHDT, YNNKEL (reference sequence). V lost 4 bases to trimming and J lost 12 bases, with 16 bases between them. In nucleotides, the CDR3 is TGTGCCAGCAGCCCGAACACCCGCGGTGTGCAGTTCTTC. Translating it yields CASSPNTRGVQFF.

This clonotype appeared many times. The V and J genes are TRBV20-1 and TRBJ2-7; D not resolved. Germline lookup yields CDR1 DFQATT and CDR2 SNEGSKA (reference sequence). The length of the CDR3 is 11 residues. V lost 5 bases and J lost 4, with 9 bases in between. Here the CDR3 reads CSAPSPYEQYF. The CDR3 DNA reads as TGCAGTGCTCCTTCCCCGTACGAGCAGTACTTC.

The count of this clonotype is one. This chain connects TRBV12-3 or TRBV12-4 to TRBJ2-1; 13 nucleotides line up with TRBD2. With 6 bases clipped from V and 7 bases from J, the junction kept 12 bases outside the gene matches. The CDR3 totals 17 residues. The CDR3 reads CASSTSGGALVGNEQFF. In DNA form, the CDR3 reads TGTGCCAGCAGCACTAGCGGGGGGGCCTTAGTGGGTAATGAGCAGTTCTTC.

This CDR3 is CSVGAGGNEQYF. CDR3 bases: TGCAGCGTTGGGGCAGGGGGAAACGAGCAGTACTTC. V and J are TRBV29-1 and TRBJ2-7; 7 bases fit TRBD1. With 4 bases clipped from V and 5 bases from J, the junction kept 5 bases outside the gene matches. Germline CDR1 is SQVTM and CDR2 is ANQGSEA. This CDR3 has 12 residues.

The J gene is TRBJ2-2, the V gene TRBV7-2; a possible D gene is TRBD1 (6 bases). Germline loops: CDR1 SGHTA, CDR2 FQGNSA. The length of the CDR3 is 16 residues. Trimming removed 5 bases at V and 2 bases at J, with 15 bases between. The CDR3 loop reads CASSIRQVGNTGELFF. For the CDR3, the DNA is TGTGCCAGCAGCATAAGACAGGTCGGAAACACCGGGGAGCTGTTTTTT.

This clonotype turned up a few times. The chain has TRBV28 and TRBJ2-6; 8 positions agree with TRBD1. The germline CDR1 and CDR2 sequences are MDHEN and SYDVKM. The CDR3 runs to 18 residues. The ends lost 2 bases at V and 2 bases at J; junction bases unmatched: 8. CDR3 nucleotides: TGTGCCAGCAGTTTAAGGCAGGGGGCCGTACCTGGGGCCAACGTCCTGACTTTC. Translation gives CASSLRQGAVPGANVLTF. Full variable domain (missing parts from reference TRBV28 and TRBJ2-6): DVKVTQSSRYLVKRTGEKVFLECVQDMDHENMFWYRQDPGLGLRLIYFSYDVKMKEKGDIPEGYSVSREKKERFSLILESASTNQTSMYLCASSLRQGAVPGANVLTFGAGSRLTVL.

This clonotype was found many times. This chain links TRBV5-1 with TRBJ2-1; 11 positions match TRBD2. The CDR3 runs to 16 residues. CDR1 and CDR2 from the germline V gene are SGHRS and YFSETQ. V gave up 4 bases and J gave up 7 bases; unmatched junction bases: 10. In DNA, the CDR3 is TGCGCCAGCAGCCCTTCTACTAGCGGGGGCTTGAATGAGCAGTTCTTC. Translated, it gives CASSPSTSGGLNEQFF.

The genes are TRBV7-9 and TRBJ2-1; D ambiguous. Trimming took off 5 bases at V and 9 bases at J, with 20 bases between the two ends. The CDR3 has 15 amino acids. Germline V gene sequence: CDR1 SEHNR, CDR2 FQNEAQ (reference sequence). The CDR3 here is CASSVDWTGSSEQFF. The CDR3 nucleotides read TGTGCCAGCAGCGTAGACTGGACCGGTAGCAGTGAGCAGTTCTTC. The full variable domain, completed using reference TRBV7-9 and TRBJ2-1, is DTGVSQNPRHKITKRGQNVTFRCDPISEHNRLYWYRQTLGQGPEFLTYFQNEAQLEKSRLLSDRFSAERPKGSFSTLEIQRTEQGDSAMYLCASSVDWTGSSEQFFGPGTRLTVL.

This clonotype has a handful of counts. The V and J genes are TRBV4-3 and TRBJ2-1; the D is unclear. Germline V CDR1 and CDR2: LGHNA, YSLEER. The length of the CDR3 is 12 residues. The V end lost 0 bases, the J end lost 6 bases, and 3 bases lay between the germline ends. CDR3 sequence: CASSQDSNEQFF. The CDR3 DNA is TGCGCCAGCAGCCAAGATTCCAATGAGCAGTTCTTC.

This chain uses TRBV2 with TRBJ2-2; 7 bases agree with TRBD1. The length of the CDR3 is 14 residues. Per the germline V gene, CDR1 is SNHLY and CDR2 is FYNNEI. V was pared by 9 bases and J by 2 bases, with 6 bases of the junction left unmatched. CDR3 nucleotides: TGTGCCAGGAATACAGGGGACAACACCGGGGAGCTGTTTTTT. The encoded protein is CARNTGDNTGELFF. Full variable domain (outside the CDR3, taken from reference TRBV2 and TRBJ2-2): EPEVTQTPSHQVTQMGQEVILRCVPISNHLYFYWYRQILGQKVEFLVSFYNNEISEKSEIFDDQFSVERPDGSNFTLKIRSTKLEDSAMYFCARNTGDNTGELFFGEGSRLTVL.

This clonotype was observed a handful of times. The V and J genes are TRBV4-1 and TRBJ1-2; D is unresolved. V lost 0 bases to trimming and J lost 4 bases, with 12 bases between them. The length of the CDR3 is 15 residues. The germline V gene encodes CDR1 MGHRA and CDR2 YSYEKL. The CDR3 DNA reads TGCGCCAGCAGCCAAGAATGGTCGAACCGCTATGGCTACACCTTC. This translates into CASSQEWSNRYGYTF.